This T cell receptor beta chain was obtained from a study of T cell repertoires in cytomegalovirus infection. The overall study: HLA-C-restricted CMV epitopes, recently identified, and well-studied HLA-B-restricted ones were used by the study. Indicated by public TCR beta signatures were CMV infection and matching HLA type. Study findings and constraints: The study found HLA-C-restricted CMV-specific TCR beta clonotypes dominating the ex vivo response. Cumulative public TCR beta family frequency identified carriers of CMV plus the relevant HLA.

Remarks on this clonotype: Its matching antigen is unknown.

From the reads, TCRdb called clonotypes with MiXCR, one entry per CDR3 protein. The repertoire includes 310,000 or so distinct CDR3 sequences, around a quarter of them detected once, and about an eighth sits in the top ten. The junction had 16 bases not matched to a gene; V was cut back by 3 bases and J by 6 bases. Germline V gene data show CDR1 as SGHTA and CDR2 as FQGNSA. CDR3 length: 20 residues. Here the sequenced sample was cultured PBMCs, taken from culture after CMV antigen stimulation. The clonotype comes from a human donor in good health (CMV status not recorded). Some clones in this sample may be carry-over from other donors' samples. The V gene is TRBV7-2, the J gene TRBJ2-1; 14 positions agree with TRBD2. The CDR3 nucleotides read TGTGCCAGCAGCTTCTTTGGGGGCGGGACTAGCGGGAGTAGGGGCAATGAGCAGTTCTTC. This encodes CASSFFGGGTSGSRGNEQFF.